The entry below describes one TCR beta chain. Antigen unknown. The sample comes from a study of T cell responses to AZD1222 COVID-19 vaccine. Study-level points and caveats: In all cases, repertoires were sampled only after the peak T cell response.

Trimming cost V 3 bases and J 4 bases, with 9 bases left between them. Germline V gene sequence: CDR1 MDHEN, CDR2 SYDVKM. The CDR3 consists of 13 residues. Profiling relied on immunoSEQ multiplex PCR, and the TCRdb table lists in-frame clones only, not all of them. The table shows approximately 150,000 clones, with roughly 90% occurring only once. Source: peripheral blood, taken on day 0 of AZD1222 vaccination. The rearrangement links TRBV28 to TRBJ2-5; D gene unclear. This TCR derives from an adult in good health. The CDR3 DNA reads TGTGCCAGCAGTTTCCCCAGTGTAGAGACCCAGTACTTC. It yields the protein CASSFPSVETQYF.